Below are 26 T cell receptor beta chains sequenced from a single sample in a study of cytomegalovirus exposure and HLA in healthy donors (dated by TCRdb to 2015 to 2018). The protocol used for the library was the immunoSEQ multiplex PCR assay. TCRdb took this table from immuneACCESS and kept in-frame rearrangements with V and J called. Such tables lack part of the clones; where checked against another copy, unresolved V genes explain under half of the gap, and the rest is unexplained. The sample table records about 350,000 clones; 75% to 90% of these occur just once. The ten largest clonotypes hold approximately 1.2% of the sample. Sequenced: PBMCs. The source of these receptors is a woman aged 30 to 39 in good health and CMV-seropositive.

The V gene is TRBV4-3, the J gene TRBJ2-1; a weak D match, TRBD2 (6 bases). V was pared by 9 bases and J by 9 bases, with 18 bases between. Germline CDR1 reads LGHNA; CDR2 reads YSLEER. CDR3 length: 13 residues. CDR3: CASSPGVFGEQFF. CDR3 in DNA: TGCGCCAGTTCCCCGGGAGTTTTTGGTGAGCAGTTCTTC.

The chain is built from TRBV5-6 and TRBJ2-7, with TRBD1 matching 11 bases. This CDR3 region has 14 residues. Germline CDR1 SGHDT, CDR2 YYEEEE. J was trimmed by 5 bases and V by 4 bases; bases with no gene match: 5. The CDR3 DNA reads TGTGCCAGCAGCATCGGACAGGGGGCGAACGAGCAGTACTTC. Translating gives CASSIGQGANEQYF.

The chain employs TRBV19 and TRBJ2-7, with 7 bases fitting TRBD1. The J segment lost 4 bases and the V segment lost 2 bases, leaving 5 bases of the junction unmatched. The CDR3 is 14 residues long. The V gene's germline CDR1 is LNHDA and CDR2 SQIVND (reference sequence). The CDR3 DNA is TGTGCCAGTAGTATACCGGGACAGCGTTACGAGCAGTACTTC. Encoded protein: CASSIPGQRYEQYF.

The gene calls are TRBV7-6 and TRBJ1-1; D unclear. The CDR3 loop spans 13 amino acids. Trimming cost V 1 base and J 2 bases, with 5 bases left between them. Germline values: CDR1 SGHVS, CDR2 FNYEAQ. The CDR3 spells CASSLVHNTEAFF. The CDR3 coding sequence is TGTGCCAGCAGCTTAGTGCACAACACTGAAGCTTTCTTT.

The chain is built from TRBV5-1 and TRBJ2-7; D is unclear. The CDR3 contains 14 residues. Trimming took 0 bases from V and 0 from J, leaving 7 bases between them. Germline loops: CDR1 SGHRS, CDR2 YFSETQ. CDR3 residues: CASSLVKGSYEQYF. CDR3 nucleotides: TGCGCCAGCAGCTTGGTCAAGGGCTCCTACGAGCAGTACTTC.

The chain has TRBV27 and TRBJ2-5; D is ambiguous. The CDR3 loop spans 15 amino acids. Germline CDR1 and CDR2: MNHEY and SMNVEV (reference sequence). V gave up 1 base and J gave up 3 bases, with 12 bases separating them. The CDR3 loop is CASSLWFANEETQYF. The CDR3 coding sequence is TGTGCCAGCAGTTTATGGTTTGCGAACGAAGAGACCCAGTACTTC.

V usage is TRBV5-1 and J usage is TRBJ2-3; possibly TRBD1 for D (6 bases). CDR3 length: 14 residues. Between the trimmed V and J ends, which lost 0 bases and 5 bases, there was a span of 10 bases. Germline CDR1 SGHRS, CDR2 YFSETQ. This chain's CDR3 is CASSLDRVIDTQYF. The CDR3 bases are TGCGCCAGCAGCTTGGACAGGGTGATAGATACGCAGTATTTT.

The chain is built from TRBV19 and TRBJ2-1; perhaps D is TRBD1 or TRBD2 (6 bases each). This CDR3 is 15 amino acids long. V was trimmed by 3 bases and J by 1 base, leaving 10 bases between them. Germline CDR1 reads LNHDA; CDR2 reads SQIVND (reference sequence). CDR3: CASSIRGVSYNEQFF. The CDR3 bases are TGTGCCAGTAGTATTAGGGGGGTTTCCTACAATGAGCAGTTCTTC.

The chain combines TRBV5-4 with TRBJ2-2, with 8 bases identical to TRBD2. The ends lost 4 bases at V and 0 bases at J; junction bases unmatched: 2. Germline loops: CDR1 SGHNT, CDR2 YYREEE (reference sequence). CDR3 length: 15 residues. CDR3 sequence reads: CASSPGLANTGELFF. CDR3 coding DNA: TGTGCCAGCAGCCCGGGACTAGCGAACACCGGGGAGCTGTTTTTT.

The chain recombines TRBV7-9 with TRBJ2-7, with TRBD2 as a possible D gene (6 bases). V was shortened by 5 bases and J by 4 bases, with 12 bases between the two germline ends. The germline CDR1 and CDR2 sequences are SEHNR and FQNEAQ (reference sequence). This CDR3 contains 13 residues. The CDR3 bases are TGTGCCAGCAGCCCCCGCGGGGATTACGAGCAGTACTTC. This sequence encodes CASSPRGDYEQYF.

The chain combines TRBV30 with TRBJ2-5, with D perhaps matching TRBD1 (5 bases). In germline, CDR1 is GTSNPN, CDR2 SVGIG (reference sequence). V was clipped by 0 bases and J by 0 bases, with 14 bases between them. The CDR3 loop spans 16 amino acids. The CDR3 loop is CAWSVDRQMYQETQYF. CDR3 DNA sequence: TGTGCCTGGAGTGTAGACAGACAAATGTACCAAGAGACCCAGTACTTC.

The CDR3 DNA follows: TGTGCCAGCAGGGGGGTGACAGGGTTCTACGAGCAGTACTTC. This codes for CASRGVTGFYEQYF. The V call is TRBV28, the J call TRBJ2-7; 7 bases match TRBD1. The CDR3 is 14 residues long. Germline V gene lookup returns CDR1 MDHEN and CDR2 SYDVKM. V lost 6 bases to trimming and J lost 3 bases; unmatched junction nucleotides: 8.

The chain joins TRBV30 to TRBJ2-2; D uncertain. V lost 4 bases and J lost 4, with 16 bases in between. The CDR3 spans 15 residues. CDR1 and CDR2 from the germline V gene are GTSNPN and SVGIG (reference sequence). The DNA for the CDR3 is TGTGCCTGGACTTCCGTGGAAGGGCCCACCGGGGAGCTGTTTTTT. Residues: CAWTSVEGPTGELFF.

In this sample, this clone turned up once. The CDR3 here is CASRGRDREDGYTF. CDR3 sequence (DNA): TGTGCCAGCAGAGGCCGGGACAGGGAAGACGGCTACACCTTC. The chain has TRBV5-6 and TRBJ1-2, with 9 bases lining up with TRBD1. In germline, CDR1 is SGHDT, CDR2 YYEEEE. This CDR3 is 14 amino acids long. Losses at the gene ends were 5 bases for V and 8 bases for J; bases not matched to a gene: 10. Drawing the rest from reference TRBV5-6 and TRBJ1-2, the complete variable domain is DAGVTQSPTHLIKTRGQQVTLRCSPKSGHDTVSWYQQALGQGPQFIFQYYEEEERQRGNFPDRFSGHQFPNYSSELNVNALLLGDSALYLCASRGRDREDGYTFGSGTRLTVV.

The rearrangement links TRBV2 to TRBJ1-2; weak D call: TRBD1 (5 bases). The V gene lost 6 bases and the J gene lost 2 bases, with 13 bases spanning the gap. Germline-derived CDR1 and CDR2 are SNHLY and FYNNEI. The CDR3 runs 14 residues. The CDR3 protein is CASRLDRGNYGYTF. The CDR3 DNA is TGTGCCAGCAGACTAGACAGAGGGAACTATGGCTACACCTTC.

The chain joins TRBV2 to TRBJ2-2; 8 bases line up with TRBD1. Per the germline V gene, CDR1 is SNHLY and CDR2 is FYNNEI. J was trimmed by 5 bases and V by 6 bases; bases with no gene match: 8. The CDR3 sequence is 15 residues long. The CDR3 nucleotides are TGTGCCAGCAGGCGAGGACAGGGCCGGACCGGGGAGCTGTTTTTT. Its translation: CASRRGQGRTGELFF.

The chain carries TRBV10-2 and TRBJ1-2; D gene ambiguous. V was shortened by 3 bases and J by 6 bases, with 11 bases between the two germline ends. The CDR3 is 13 amino acids. Germline-derived CDR1 and CDR2 are WSHSY and SAAADI. The CDR3 protein is CASSDWGGNGYTF. CDR3 nucleotide sequence: TGCGCCAGCAGTGATTGGGGTGGAAATGGCTACACCTTC.

This chain uses TRBV5-1 with TRBJ1-2, with a possible D match to TRBD1 (6 bases). V lost 0 bases and J lost 4, with 16 bases in between. The CDR3 covers 16 residues. Per germline, CDR1 SGHRS and CDR2 YFSETQ. The DNA of the CDR3 is TGCGCCAGCAGCTTGGTGTTAACGGGGGCAGGCTATGGCTACACCTTC. It yields the protein CASSLVLTGAGYGYTF.

V is TRBV14 and J is TRBJ2-2; D gene uncertain. The V gene lost 0 bases and the J gene lost 3 bases, with 5 bases spanning the gap. This CDR3 is 14 amino acids long. CDR1 and CDR2 (germline): SGHDN, FVKESK. In DNA, the CDR3 is TGTGCCAGCAGCCAAGACAGTTACACCGGGGAGCTGTTTTTT. Encoded protein: CASSQDSYTGELFF.

V is TRBV5-6 and J is TRBJ2-2; D unclear. Trimming removed 0 bases at V and 7 bases at J, with 13 bases between. CDR3 length: 15 residues. The germline gives CDR1 SGHDT, CDR2 YYEEEE. CDR3 DNA sequence: TGTGCCAGCAGCTTGGGGTTCGGCGGTAACGGGGAGCTGTTTTTT. Protein sequence: CASSLGFGGNGELFF.

CDR3 DNA sequence: TGTGCCAGCAGCCACCCCCCGGGACAGGGGTACGAGCAGTACTTC. Its protein is CASSHPPGQGYEQYF. This chain links TRBV6-5 with TRBJ2-7; TRBD1 agrees at 10 bases. This CDR3 spans 15 amino acids. V lost 6 bases, J lost 4 bases, and 9 bases stayed unmatched. CDR1 and CDR2 (germline): MNHEY, SVGAGI.

The chain joins TRBV5-6 to TRBJ1-5; 7 bases are a match to TRBD1. The germline V gene encodes CDR1 SGHDT and CDR2 YYEEEE. This CDR3 is 17 amino acids long. The V segment lost 0 bases and the J segment 0 bases; nucleotides outside the gene matches: 6. The CDR3: CASSLAQGLRSNQPQHF. Written as DNA, the CDR3 is TGTGCCAGCAGCTTGGCACAGGGGCTGCGTAGCAATCAGCCCCAGCATTTT.

This chain connects TRBV4-2 to TRBJ2-7; TRBD1 or TRBD2 may be the D gene (6 bases each). The germline V gene has CDR1 LGHNA and CDR2 YNFKEQ. The CDR3 totals 19 residues. V dropped 0 bases and J dropped 4 bases, with 25 bases sitting between them. The CDR3 region has the DNA TGTGCCAGCAGCCAAGAAGACTTCACCCGGGGGCTATTAATTTACGAGCAGTACTTC. Translation gives CASSQEDFTRGLLIYEQYF.

The V call is TRBV11-3, the J call TRBJ2-3, with 8 nucleotides matching TRBD2. Germline values: CDR1 SGHNT, CDR2 YENEEA. V was clipped by 5 bases and J by 4 bases; unmatched bases: 5. This CDR3 has 14 residues. The CDR3 DNA reads as TGTGCCAGCAGCCCCGGGAGGGCCGCAGATACGCAGTATTTT. Its protein product is CASSPGRAADTQYF.

V and J are TRBV7-2 and TRBJ2-7; the D is unclear. Germline CDR1 and CDR2: SGHTA and FQGNSA. The length of the CDR3 is 11 residues. V was pared by 3 bases and J by 3 bases, with 3 bases between. Here the CDR3 DNA reads TGTGCCAGCAGCTTGTACTACGAGCAGTACTTC. Its protein product is CASSLYYEQYF.

The V and J genes are TRBV5-4 and TRBJ1-2; 8 bases align to TRBD1. This CDR3 spans 13 amino acids. V shed 4 bases and J 4 bases; nucleotides not matched to a gene: 3. Looked up from germline, CDR1 is SGHNT and CDR2 is YYREEE (reference sequence). CDR3 in amino acids: CASSTDRAYGYTF. The CDR3 coding sequence is TGTGCCAGCAGCACGGACAGGGCCTATGGCTACACCTTC.